The source of this T cell receptor (beta chain) is a study of blood T cell repertoires in COVID-19. Study-wide background: COVID-19 samples from acute and convalescent phases originated in the United States, Italy and Spain. PBMCs, B-cell-depleted T cells, or T cells provided the cDNA or gDNA that made up the material.

Across about two dozen US areas, participants ranged in age from about 18 to 100 years. Cohort 3 recovery required two negative PCRs, clearance, or symptom resolution. The data were produced by immunoSEQ multiplex PCR, yet TCRdb's version contains in-frame clones alone and is incomplete. The sample carries around 210,000 clones, more than 80% recorded once. The junction had 5 bases not matched to a gene; V was cut back by 1 base and J by 3 bases. Looked up from germline, CDR1 is SGHDN and CDR2 is FVKESK. The CDR3 length is 15 residues. The V call is TRBV14, the J call TRBJ2-7; 8 bases line up with TRBD1. This receptor was taken from a woman younger than 35 who had recovered from COVID-19. Sequenced: PBMCs or T cells enriched from blood (not recorded which). The CDR3 here is CASSQVDRAGYEQYF. Written as DNA, the CDR3 is TGTGCCAGCAGCCAAGTGGACAGGGCTGGCTACGAGCAGTACTTC.